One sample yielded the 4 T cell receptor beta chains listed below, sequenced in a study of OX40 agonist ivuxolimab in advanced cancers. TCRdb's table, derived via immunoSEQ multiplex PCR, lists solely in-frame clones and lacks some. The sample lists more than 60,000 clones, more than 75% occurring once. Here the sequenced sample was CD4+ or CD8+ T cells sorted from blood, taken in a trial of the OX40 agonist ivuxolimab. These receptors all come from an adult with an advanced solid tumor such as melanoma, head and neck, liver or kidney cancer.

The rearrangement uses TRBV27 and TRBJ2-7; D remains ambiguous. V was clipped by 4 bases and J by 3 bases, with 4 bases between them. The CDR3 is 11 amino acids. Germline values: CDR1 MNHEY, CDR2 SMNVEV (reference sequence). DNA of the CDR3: TGTGCCAGCAGTTATAACTACGAGCAGTACTTC. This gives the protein CASSYNYEQYF.

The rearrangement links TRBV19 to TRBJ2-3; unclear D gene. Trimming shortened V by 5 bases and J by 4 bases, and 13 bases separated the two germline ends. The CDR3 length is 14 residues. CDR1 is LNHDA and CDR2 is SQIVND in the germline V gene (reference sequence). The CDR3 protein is CASSHPDRPDTQYF. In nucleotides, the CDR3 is TGTGCCAGTAGTCATCCGGACCGCCCAGATACGCAGTATTTT.

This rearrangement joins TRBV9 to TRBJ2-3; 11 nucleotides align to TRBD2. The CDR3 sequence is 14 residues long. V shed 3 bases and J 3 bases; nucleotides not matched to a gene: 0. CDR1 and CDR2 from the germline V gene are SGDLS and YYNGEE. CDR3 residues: CASSASGRTDTQYF. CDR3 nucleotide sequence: TGTGCCAGCAGCGCTAGCGGGAGGACAGATACGCAGTATTTT.

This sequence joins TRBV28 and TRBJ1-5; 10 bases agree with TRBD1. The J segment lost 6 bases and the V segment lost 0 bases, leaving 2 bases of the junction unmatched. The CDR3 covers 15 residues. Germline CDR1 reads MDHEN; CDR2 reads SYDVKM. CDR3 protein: CASSLWGQGIQPQHF. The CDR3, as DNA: TGTGCCAGCAGTTTATGGGGACAGGGGATTCAGCCCCAGCATTTT. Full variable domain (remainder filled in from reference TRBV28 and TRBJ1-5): DVKVTQSSRYLVKRTGEKVFLECVQDMDHENMFWYRQDPGLGLRLIYFSYDVKMKEKGDIPEGYSVSREKKERFSLILESASTNQTSMYLCASSLWGQGIQPQHFGDGTRLSIL.